This T cell receptor beta chain was captured by sequencing in a study of cytomegalovirus exposure and HLA in healthy donors. General study results and limits: The study recorded more than 150 TCR beta chains that were cytomegalovirus-associated.

It was with 60 Vbeta and 13 Jbeta primers that the PCR ran. Measured with immunoSEQ multiplex PCR; TCRdb has only the in-frame clones, and not every one. The sample table sets out roughly 100,000 clones. Remarks on this clone: As yet, its antigen is unknown.

Per the germline V gene, CDR1 is SNHLY and CDR2 is FYNNEI. J lost 11 bases, V lost 6 bases, and 12 bases had no gene match. The CDR3 runs 14 residues. This sequence was found in a man between 40 and 49 years old in good health and CMV-seronegative. V gene TRBV2 combines with J gene TRBJ1-1, with 10 bases identical to TRBD1. Input material: PBMCs. The CDR3 DNA sequence: TGTGCCAGCAGCCGACAGGGGGCCTCGGTTGGTGCTTTCTTT. It encodes CASSRQGASVGAFF.